Each of the 5 T cell receptor beta chains below was sequenced from the same sample in a study of blood T cell repertoires in COVID-19 (TCRdb year 2020). Receptors were amplified or captured by the immunoSEQ multiplex PCR assay. Sourced from immuneACCESS, this table was stored by TCRdb with only in-frame sequences that have V and J called. A share of the clones is absent; for the studies checked, an unresolved V gene accounts for under half, and the remainder has no known explanation. Within this sample are approximately 170,000 clones, with 75% to 90% of them counted one time only. The ten biggest clones cover roughly 10% of the sample. Specimen: peripheral blood. The receptors originated from a human donor in a cohort sampled during active COVID-19.

This clone was seen a few times. The chain links TRBV5-1 to TRBJ1-1; 11 bases fit TRBD1. CDR1 SGHRS and CDR2 YFSETQ come from the germline V gene. The CDR3 length is 16 residues. The V and J ends lost 4 bases and 5 bases, in that order; junction bases with no gene match: 10. The CDR3 sequence is CASSQGTGGGGTEAFF. As DNA, the CDR3 is TGCGCCAGCAGCCAAGGGACAGGGGGAGGAGGAACTGAAGCTTTCTTT.

The chain links TRBV7-7 to TRBJ2-6; 7 bases line up with TRBD2. V lost 5 bases and J lost 2; bases outside the gene matches: 12. CDR1 and CDR2 (germline): SSHAT, FNYEAQ (reference sequence). The CDR3 runs to 18 residues. Here the CDR3 reads CASSPLSGLITGANVLTF. CDR3 sequence (DNA): TGTGCCAGCAGCCCCCTTTCGGGACTAATTACTGGGGCCAACGTCCTGACTTTC.

The chain is built from TRBV7-3 and TRBJ1-1, with a weak D call TRBD1 (5 bases). The V gene lost 4 bases and the J gene lost 5 bases, with 14 bases spanning the gap. Germline CDR1 is SGHTA and CDR2 is FQGTGA. The CDR3 is made up of 14 amino acids. CDR3 nucleotides: TGTGCCAGCAGCTCCGGAGGAGGGGTGACTGAAGCTTTCTTT. It translates to CASSSGGGVTEAFF.

The rearrangement links TRBV7-8 to TRBJ2-3, with 10 bases identical to TRBD2. This CDR3 comprises 16 residues. Germline V gives CDR1 SGHVS, CDR2 FQNEAQ. V shed 5 bases, J shed 2 bases, and the junction held 7 bases outside the gene matches. CDR3 in amino acids: CASSREGTSATDTQYF. The DNA for the CDR3 is TGTGCCAGCAGCCGAGAAGGGACTAGCGCCACAGATACGCAGTATTTT.

This clone showed up just a few times. The J gene is TRBJ2-5, the V gene TRBV10-2, with 8 bases matching TRBD1. The CDR3 totals 14 residues. With 4 bases clipped from V and 4 bases from J, the junction kept 5 bases outside the gene matches. Looked up from germline, CDR1 is WSHSY and CDR2 is SAAADI. CDR3 nucleotide sequence: TGCGCCAGCAGTGTGCAGGGGGCAAGAGAGACCCAGTACTTC. Translation: CASSVQGARETQYF.